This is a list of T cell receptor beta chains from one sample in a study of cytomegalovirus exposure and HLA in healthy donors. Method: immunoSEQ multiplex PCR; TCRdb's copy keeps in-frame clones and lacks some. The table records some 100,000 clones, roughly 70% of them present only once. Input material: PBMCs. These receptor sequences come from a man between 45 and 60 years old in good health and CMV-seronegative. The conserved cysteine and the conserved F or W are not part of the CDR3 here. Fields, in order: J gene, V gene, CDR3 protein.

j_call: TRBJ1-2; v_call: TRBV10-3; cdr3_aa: AISTLQARGYT
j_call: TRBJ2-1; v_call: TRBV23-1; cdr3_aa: ASSPYPPGHHNEQF
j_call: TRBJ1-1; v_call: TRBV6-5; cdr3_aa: ASSRQFGGEAF
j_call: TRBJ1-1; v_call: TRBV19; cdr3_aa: ASSIFWGGTNTEAF
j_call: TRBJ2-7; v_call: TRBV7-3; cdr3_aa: ASSLGGGMGEQY
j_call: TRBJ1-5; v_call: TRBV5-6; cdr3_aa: ASSPGTGGFQPQH
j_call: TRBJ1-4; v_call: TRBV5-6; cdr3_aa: ASSLDRGMRFNEKLF
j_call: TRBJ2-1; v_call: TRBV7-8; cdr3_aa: ASSPYELAGGYNEQF
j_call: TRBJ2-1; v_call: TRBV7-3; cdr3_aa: ASSSPPRSEQF
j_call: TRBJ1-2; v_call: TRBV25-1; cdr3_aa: ASSGRDSYGYT
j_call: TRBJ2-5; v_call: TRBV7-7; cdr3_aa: ASSQDRGETQY
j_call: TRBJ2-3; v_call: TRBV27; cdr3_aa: ASRGSGNGKDTQY
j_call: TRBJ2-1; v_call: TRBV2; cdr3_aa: ASSQTGSSYNEQF
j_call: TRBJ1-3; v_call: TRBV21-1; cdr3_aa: ASSKGQGYGNTIY
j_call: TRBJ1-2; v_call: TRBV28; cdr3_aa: ASRTGDYGYT
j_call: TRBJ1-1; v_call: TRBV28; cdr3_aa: ASSLAGTGNTEAF
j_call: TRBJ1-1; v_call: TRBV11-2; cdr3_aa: ASSRGDRGPPKAF
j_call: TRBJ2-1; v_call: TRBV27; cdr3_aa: ASSPGVVAGGNEQF
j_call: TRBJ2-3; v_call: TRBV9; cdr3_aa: ASSGGLAADTQY
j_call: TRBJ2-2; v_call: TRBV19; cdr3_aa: ASSTLPGQGARELF
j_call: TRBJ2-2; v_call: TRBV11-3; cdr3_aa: ASSGPSGGATGELF
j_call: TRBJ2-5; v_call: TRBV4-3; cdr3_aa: ASSRRQGGGETQY
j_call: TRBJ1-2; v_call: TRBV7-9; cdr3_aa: ASSSPGQDFRYT
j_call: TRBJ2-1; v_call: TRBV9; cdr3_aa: ASSPREGSYNEQF
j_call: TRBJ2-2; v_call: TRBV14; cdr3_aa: ASSGTSGGTGELF
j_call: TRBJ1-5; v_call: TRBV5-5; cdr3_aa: ASSLTGTGSNQPQH
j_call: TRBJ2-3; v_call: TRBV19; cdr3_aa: ASSRTGADTQY
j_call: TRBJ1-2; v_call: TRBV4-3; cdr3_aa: ASSQGVGEEGYGYT
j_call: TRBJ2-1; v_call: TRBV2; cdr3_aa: ASKLAGSSYNEQF
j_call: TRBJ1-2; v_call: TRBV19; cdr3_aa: ASIGGIGYT
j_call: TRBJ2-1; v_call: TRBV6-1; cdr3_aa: ASSATSGDYNEQF